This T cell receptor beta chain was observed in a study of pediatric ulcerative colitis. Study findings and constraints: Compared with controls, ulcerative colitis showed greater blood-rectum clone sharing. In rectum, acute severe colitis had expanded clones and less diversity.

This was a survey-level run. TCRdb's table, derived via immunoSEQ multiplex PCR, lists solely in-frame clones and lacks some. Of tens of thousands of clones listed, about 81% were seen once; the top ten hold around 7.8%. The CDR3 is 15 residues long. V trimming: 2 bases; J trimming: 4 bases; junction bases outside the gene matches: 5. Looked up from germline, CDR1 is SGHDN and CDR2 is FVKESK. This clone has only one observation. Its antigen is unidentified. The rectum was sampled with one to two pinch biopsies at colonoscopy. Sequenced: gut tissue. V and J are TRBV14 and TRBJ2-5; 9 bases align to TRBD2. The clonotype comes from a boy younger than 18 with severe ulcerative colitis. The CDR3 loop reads CASSQLAGPGETQYF. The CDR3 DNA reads TGTGCCAGCAGCCAACTAGCGGGGCCTGGAGAGACCCAGTACTTC.